The 8 T cell receptor beta chains listed next were all sequenced from one sample in a study of T-cell reconstitution after alpha-beta-depleted transplantation in children. TCRbeta library construction was performed incorporating unique molecular identifiers. One entry per CDR3 protein results from TCRdb running MiXCR on the PCR reads. The sample has about 200,000 distinct CDR3 sequences; about 6% are singletons. The sample was PBMCs, taken before TCRalphabeta/CD19-depleted stem cell transplant. The receptor set was obtained from a girl under three years old with combined immunodeficiency, due to receive a stem cell transplant.

The rearrangement links TRBV29-1 to TRBJ1-3; 12 positions match TRBD1. This CDR3 is built from 16 residues. V dropped 4 bases and J dropped 4; count of bases not matched to a gene: 8. Germline loops: CDR1 SQVTM, CDR2 ANQGSEA. CDR3 sequence: CSVVPGQGAGGNTIYF. The CDR3 nucleotides read TGCAGCGTTGTCCCGGGACAGGGGGCGGGCGGAAACACCATATATTTT.

At least ten counts were recorded for this clonotype. The rearrangement links TRBV4-3 to TRBJ2-1; D is undetermined. V lost 0 bases to trimming and J lost 5 bases, with 11 bases between them. CDR1 is LGHNA and CDR2 is YSLEER in the germline V gene. This CDR3 spans 15 amino acids. In DNA, the CDR3 is TGCGCCAGCAGCCAAGACATCCGGCGGCACAATGAGCAGTTCTTC. This codes for CASSQDIRRHNEQFF.

This clonotype was picked up many times. This chain connects TRBV5-5 to TRBJ2-1, with D tentatively TRBD1 (5 bases). This CDR3 is built from 15 residues. V was shortened by 5 bases and J by 1 base, with 13 bases between the two germline ends. The germline V gene has CDR1 SGHKS and CDR2 YYEKEE (reference sequence). In DNA, the CDR3 is TGTGCCAGCAGGACGTTTCAGGGATCCTACAATGAGCAGTTCTTC. It yields the protein CASRTFQGSYNEQFF.

In its sample, this clonotype was seen a few times. V usage is TRBV9 and J usage is TRBJ1-2; tentative D call: TRBD1 (6 bases). Germline loops: CDR1 SGDLS, CDR2 YYNGEE. The CDR3 sequence is 13 residues long. V lost 3 bases and J lost 4, with 10 bases in between. The DNA of the CDR3 is TGTGCCAGCAGCGCAGTGGGGGCCTATGGCTACACCTTC. Translation: CASSAVGAYGYTF.

In its sample, this clonotype was seen many times. The V and J genes are TRBV28 and TRBJ2-3; a weak D match, TRBD1 (5 bases). This CDR3 spans 13 amino acids. Per the germline V gene, CDR1 is MDHEN and CDR2 is SYDVKM. V was shortened by 1 base and J by 4 bases, with 6 bases between the two germline ends. The CDR3 DNA is TGTGCCAGCAGTTTATTACAGGCAGATACGCAGTATTTT. It codes for CASSLLQADTQYF.

This chain uses TRBV18 with TRBJ2-5; D is possibly TRBD1 or TRBD2 (5 bases each). The CDR3 runs 14 residues. Trimming took 4 bases from V and 5 from J, leaving 14 bases between them. The germline V gene has CDR1 KGHSH and CDR2 LQKENI. The CDR3 DNA follows: TGTGCCAGCTCACAGGTTGGGGGAAGTGAGACCCAGTACTTC. Translated: CASSQVGGSETQYF. The complete variable domain, with remaining parts taken from reference TRBV18 and TRBJ2-5, reads NAGVMQNPRHLVRRRGQEARLRCSPMKGHSHVYWYRQLPEEGLKFMVYLQKENIIDESGMPKERFSAEFPKEGPSILRIQQVVRGDSAAYFCASSQVGGSETQYFGPGTRLLVL.

The gene calls are TRBV7-2 and TRBJ1-5, with D perhaps matching TRBD1 (5 bases). The length of the CDR3 is 15 residues. The germline gives CDR1 SGHTA, CDR2 FQGNSA. Deletions cut 7 bases from V and 6 bases from J, with 19 bases between. The CDR3 DNA reads TGTGCCAGCACCATATCGGCAGGGTATATTCAGCCCCAGCATTTT. Protein: CASTISAGYIQPQHF.

This clonotype has ten or more counts. The CDR3 DNA reads as TGCGCCAGCAGCCAAGATCAAACGGGCGAAAAACTGTTTTTT. Encoded protein: CASSQDQTGEKLFF. The chain is built from TRBV4-3 and TRBJ1-4; no definite D call. The V end was cut by 0 bases, the J end by 8 bases, with 10 bases between. CDR1 and CDR2 from the germline V gene are LGHNA and YSLEER. The CDR3 runs 14 residues.